Listed below are T cell receptor beta chains from one sample, sequenced in a study of shared clonotypes between healthy human individuals. The table came from immunoSEQ multiplex PCR; TCRdb's copy has only in-frame clones and leaves some out. The sample holds millions of clones, about 92% seen once. The sequencing input was naive CD8+ T cells from PBMCs. These receptor sequences come from a man aged 18 to 30 in good health. Some clones in this sample may be carry-over from other donors' samples. Each CDR3 is given with its conserved first and last residue. D genes are given only for firm matches. Size is omitted from some rows. Given values are once, few, many or a class for expanded clones.

CDR3nt,CDR3aa,v_gene,abundance,d_gene,j_gene
TGTGCCAGCGGTCGGCAGGGGGCGTACCACGAGCAGTACTTC,CASGRQGAYHEQYF,TRBV28,-,TRBD1,TRBJ2-7
TGTGCCAGCAGTGAATTCCCAGAGTACTATAGCAATCAGCCCCAGCATTTT,CASSEFPEYYSNQPQHF,TRBV6-1,-,-,TRBJ1-5
TGCAGCGTTGAAGATCCGCGGGAGGGCCACGAGAATGAGCAGTTCTTC,CSVEDPREGHENEQFF,TRBV29-1,-,TRBD2,TRBJ2-1
TGTGCCAGCAGCTCGGGGGGACTAGCGGGCTACGAGCAGTACTTC,CASSSGGLAGYEQYF,TRBV13,-,TRBD2,TRBJ2-7
TGTGCCAGTAGTACGCCCCCGGGACACTTTAATGAAAAACTGTTTTTT,CASSTPPGHFNEKLFF,TRBV19,-,-,TRBJ1-4
TGTGCCAGCAGTCCGCACAGGGGGTCCTACGAGCAGTACTTC,CASSPHRGSYEQYF,TRBV28,-,TRBD1,TRBJ2-7
TGCGCCAGCAGACTAGCGGGGAACTACAATGAGCAGTTCTTC,CASRLAGNYNEQFF,TRBV10-2,-,TRBD2,TRBJ2-1
TGTGCCATCAGGGCCTTATCAGCCAGAGGGAACGAGCAGTACTTC,CAIRALSARGNEQYF,TRBV10-3,-,-,TRBJ2-7
TGTGCCAGCAGTAGTTGGCAGGACCAAACTAGCTATGGCTACACCTTC,CASSSWQDQTSYGYTF,TRBV27,-,-,TRBJ1-2
TGCGCCAGCAGCTCCGACAGGGAAGATGAGCAGTTCTTC,CASSSDREDEQFF,TRBV5-1,-,TRBD1,TRBJ2-1
TGTGCCAGCAGCTTTTGGCCCTCAGAAGCTTTCTTT,CASSFWPSEAFF,TRBV7-9,few,-,TRBJ1-1
TGTGCCAGCACCAAGGGGGACATCTATGGCTACACCTTC,CASTKGDIYGYTF,TRBV19,-,-,TRBJ1-2
TGTGCCAGCAGCTTAGGCCGTACAGATACGCAGTATTTT,CASSLGRTDTQYF,TRBV13,-,-,TRBJ2-3
TGTGCCAGCAGCGGGATGGGGGACAGGGATATTAACTATGGCTACACCTTC,CASSGMGDRDINYGYTF,TRBV9,-,TRBD1,TRBJ1-2
TGTGCCAGCACCTCTTCAGGGAACCCCTACGAGCAGTACTTC,CASTSSGNPYEQYF,TRBV7-8,-,-,TRBJ2-7
TGCGCCAGCAGTCACCCGTACAGGGGCGGGGATGTGAACACCGGGGAGCTGTTTTTT,CASSHPYRGGDVNTGELFF,TRBV23-1,-,-,TRBJ2-2